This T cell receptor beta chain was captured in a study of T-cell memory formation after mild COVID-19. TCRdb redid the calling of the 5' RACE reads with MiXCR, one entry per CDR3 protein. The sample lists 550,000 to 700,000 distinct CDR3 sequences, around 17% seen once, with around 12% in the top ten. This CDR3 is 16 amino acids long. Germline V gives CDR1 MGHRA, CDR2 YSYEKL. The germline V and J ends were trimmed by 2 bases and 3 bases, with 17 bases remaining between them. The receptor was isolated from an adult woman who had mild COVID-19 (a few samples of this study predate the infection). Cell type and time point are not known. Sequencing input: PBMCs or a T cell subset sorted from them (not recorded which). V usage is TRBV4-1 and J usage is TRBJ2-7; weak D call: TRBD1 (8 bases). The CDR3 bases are TGCGCCAGCAGCCAATCGAGACAGGGGACTATCTACGAGCAGTACTTC. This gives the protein CASSQSRQGTIYEQYF.